This T cell receptor beta chain originates from a study of CD8 T cells in Susac syndrome. An input of roughly 0.5 to 1 ug of RNA was subjected to reverse transcription using random hexamers. In TCRdb, the immunoSEQ multiplex PCR reads were re-called with MiXCR into one record per CDR3 protein. The sample has 200,000 or so distinct CDR3 sequences, 85% to 95% seen once. The V end was cut by 1 base, the J end by 2 bases, with 18 bases between. Germline lookup yields CDR1 MGHRA and CDR2 YSYEKL. The CDR3 extends over 17 amino acids. This sequence was found in a human donor with Susac syndrome. The sample taken for sequencing was CD8+ T cells from PBMCs. The chain joins TRBV4-1 to TRBJ2-7; maybe TRBD2 (6 bases). This chain's CDR3 is CASSQVVGRPLTYEQYF. As DNA, the CDR3 is TGCGCCAGCAGCCAAGTAGTTGGGAGGCCACTGACCTACGAGCAGTACTTC.